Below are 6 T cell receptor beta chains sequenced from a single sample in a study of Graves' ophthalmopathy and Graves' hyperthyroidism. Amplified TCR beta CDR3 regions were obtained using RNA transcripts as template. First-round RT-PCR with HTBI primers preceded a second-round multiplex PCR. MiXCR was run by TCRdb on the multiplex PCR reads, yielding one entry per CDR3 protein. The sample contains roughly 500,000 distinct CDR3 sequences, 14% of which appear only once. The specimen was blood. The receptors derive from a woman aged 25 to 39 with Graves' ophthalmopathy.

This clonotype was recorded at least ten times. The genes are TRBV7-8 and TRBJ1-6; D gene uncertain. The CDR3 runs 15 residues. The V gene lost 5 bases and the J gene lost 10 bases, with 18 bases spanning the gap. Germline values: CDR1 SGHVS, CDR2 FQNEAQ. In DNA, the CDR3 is TGTGCCAGCAGCCGGCAATTGGTCGTAGAGTCACCCCTCCACTTT. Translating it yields CASSRQLVVESPLHF.

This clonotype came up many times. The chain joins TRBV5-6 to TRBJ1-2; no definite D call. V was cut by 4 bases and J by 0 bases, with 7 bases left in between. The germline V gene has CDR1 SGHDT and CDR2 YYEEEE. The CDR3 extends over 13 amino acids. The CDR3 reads CASSGVANYGYTF. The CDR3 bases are TGTGCCAGCAGCGGGGTAGCTAACTATGGCTACACCTTC.

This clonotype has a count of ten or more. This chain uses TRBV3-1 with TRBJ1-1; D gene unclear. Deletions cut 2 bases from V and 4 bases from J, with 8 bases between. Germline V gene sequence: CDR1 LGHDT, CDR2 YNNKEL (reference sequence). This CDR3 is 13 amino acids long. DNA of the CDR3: TGTGCCAGCAGCCAATTGATGGGCACTGAAGCTTTCTTT. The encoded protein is CASSQLMGTEAFF.

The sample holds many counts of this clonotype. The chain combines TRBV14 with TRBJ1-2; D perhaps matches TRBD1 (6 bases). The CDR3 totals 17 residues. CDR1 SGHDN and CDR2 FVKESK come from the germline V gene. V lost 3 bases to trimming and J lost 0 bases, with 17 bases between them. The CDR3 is CASSQTGSYHPNYGYTF. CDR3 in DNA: TGTGCCAGCAGCCAGACAGGTTCCTATCACCCTAACTATGGCTACACCTTC. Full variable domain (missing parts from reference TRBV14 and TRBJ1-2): EAGVTQFPSHSVIEKGQTVTLRCDPISGHDNLYWYRRVMGKEIKFLLHFVKESKQDESGMPNNRFLAERTGGTYSTLKVQPAELEDSGVYFCASSQTGSYHPNYGYTFGSGTRLTVV.

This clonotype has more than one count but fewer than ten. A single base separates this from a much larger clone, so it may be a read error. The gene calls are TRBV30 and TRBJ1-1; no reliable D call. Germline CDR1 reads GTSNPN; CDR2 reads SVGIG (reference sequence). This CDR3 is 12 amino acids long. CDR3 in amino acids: CARSYHNTEAFF. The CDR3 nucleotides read TGTGCCAGGAGCTACCATAACACTGAAGCTTTCTTT.

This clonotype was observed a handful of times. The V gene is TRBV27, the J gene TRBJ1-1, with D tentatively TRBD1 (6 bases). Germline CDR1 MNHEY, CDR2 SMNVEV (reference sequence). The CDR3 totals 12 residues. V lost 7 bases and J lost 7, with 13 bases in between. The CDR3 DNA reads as TGTGCCAGCATCAACAGGGTGAGTGAAGCTTTCTTT. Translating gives CASINRVSEAFF.